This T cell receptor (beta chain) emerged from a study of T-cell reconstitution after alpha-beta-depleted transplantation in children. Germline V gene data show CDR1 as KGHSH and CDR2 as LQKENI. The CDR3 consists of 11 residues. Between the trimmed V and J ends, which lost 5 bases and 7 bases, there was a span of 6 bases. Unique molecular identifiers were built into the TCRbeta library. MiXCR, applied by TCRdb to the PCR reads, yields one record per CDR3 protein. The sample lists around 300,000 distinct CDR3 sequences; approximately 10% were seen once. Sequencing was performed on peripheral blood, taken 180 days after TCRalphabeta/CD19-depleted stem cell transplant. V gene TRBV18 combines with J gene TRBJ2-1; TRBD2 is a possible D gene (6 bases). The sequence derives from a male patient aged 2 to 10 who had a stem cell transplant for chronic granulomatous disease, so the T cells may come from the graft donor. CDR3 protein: CASSAGNEQFF. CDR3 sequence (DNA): TGTGCCAGCTCAGCGGGGAATGAGCAGTTCTTC.